Listed here are 13 T cell receptor beta chains from one sample, sequenced in a study of read filtering for tumor transcriptome and immune sequencing. The library was built from approximately 400 ng RNA with molecular barcoded adaptors for alpha/delta and beta/gamma chains. One entry per CDR3 protein results from TCRdb running MiXCR on the reads. The sample includes around 23,000 distinct CDR3 sequences, approximately 23% of them seen just once. The sequenced sample was a population of CD138-negative cells sorted from bone marrow. These receptor sequences come from a donor at least 40 years old with multiple myeloma.

Note on this clonotype: A read error likely explains this, since a far larger clone differs by one base. This rearrangement joins TRBV9 to TRBJ2-5; perhaps TRBD2 as D (6 bases). The CDR3 is made up of 14 amino acids. In germline, CDR1 is SGDLS, CDR2 YYNGEE. Trimming cost V 7 bases and J 2 bases, with 15 bases left between them. In DNA, the CDR3 is TGTGCCAGCGAGGAGGGGTTGAATCAAGAGACCCAGTACTTC. Protein sequence: CASEEGLNQETQYF.

There are many counts of this clonotype. V usage is TRBV18 and J usage is TRBJ1-5, with D tentatively TRBD1 (5 bases). V was clipped by 2 bases and J by 2 bases, with 13 bases between them. Looked up from germline, CDR1 is KGHSH and CDR2 is LQKENI. This CDR3 spans 16 amino acids. Here the CDR3 reads CASSPYTGPGNQPQHF. The CDR3 nucleotides are TGTGCCAGCTCACCATACACGGGGCCGGGCAATCAGCCCCAGCATTTT. The whole variable domain, filled in from reference TRBV18 and TRBJ1-5, reads NAGVMQNPRHLVRRRGQEARLRCSPMKGHSHVYWYRQLPEEGLKFMVYLQKENIIDESGMPKERFSAEFPKEGPSILRIQQVVRGDSAAYFCASSPYTGPGNQPQHFGDGTRLSIL.

This clonotype has ten or more counts. V gene TRBV11-1 combines with J gene TRBJ2-5; 9 bases match TRBD2. The CDR3 contains 14 residues. Germline V lookup: CDR1 SGHAT, CDR2 FQDESV (reference sequence). The J segment lost 3 bases and the V segment lost 5 bases, leaving 4 bases of the junction unmatched. In DNA form, the CDR3 reads TGTGCCAGCAGCCCGGCTAGCGGGGAAGAGACCCAGTACTTC. Residues: CASSPASGEETQYF.

Worth noting for this clonotype: A single base is all that separates this from a far larger clone, so a read error is likely. The chain employs TRBV7-2 and TRBJ2-1; no firm D call. There are 12 residues in the CDR3. V gave up 4 bases and J gave up 9 bases, with 10 bases separating them. From germline, CDR1 is SGHTA and CDR2 FQGNSA. The CDR3: CASSSSPSEQFF. In DNA form, the CDR3 reads TGTGCCAGCAGCTCCTCGCCTAGTGAGCAGTTCTTC.

V is TRBV29-1 and J is TRBJ1-1; possibly TRBD1 for D (6 bases). The germline CDR1 and CDR2 sequences are SQVTM and ANQGSEA. This CDR3 contains 11 residues. Written as DNA, the CDR3 is TGCAGTGCTAACAGGGTCCCTGAAGCTTTCTTT. It specifies CSANRVPEAFF.

At least ten counts were recorded for this clonotype. This chain connects TRBV2 to TRBJ1-2, with D perhaps matching TRBD1 (5 bases). The CDR3 length is 17 residues. From germline, CDR1 is SNHLY and CDR2 FYNNEI. The CDR3 spells CAGYLAPLRQFPLGYTF. The CDR3 DNA reads TGTGCAGGATACCTTGCTCCCCTTCGACAGTTCCCCCTTGGCTACACCTTC.

This clonotype was observed a handful of times. A read error is possible here, since a much larger clone lies one base away. The chain couples TRBV29-1 to TRBJ1-1; D not resolved. CDR1 is SQVTM and CDR2 is ANQGSEA in the germline V gene. The CDR3 is 9 amino acids. The CDR3 here is CSVETEALF. The CDR3 DNA follows: TGCAGCGTTGAGACTGAAGCTCTCTTT.

The rearrangement links TRBV28 to TRBJ1-3, with 7 bases lining up with TRBD1. V lost 7 bases, J lost 0 bases, and 9 bases stayed unmatched. The length of the CDR3 is 16 residues. The germline CDR1 and CDR2 sequences are MDHEN and SYDVKM. The DNA of the CDR3 is TGTGCCAGCACCCTAGGGACAGCACTCTCTGGAAACACCATATATTTT. It codes for CASTLGTALSGNTIYF.

Regarding this clonotype: A read error may explain this, as a much larger clone is one base away. The chain joins TRBV7-9 to TRBJ2-3; D gene uncertain. The J call could be wrong; TRBJ1-5 is a better fit for the DNA end. Germline lookup yields CDR1 SEHNR and CDR2 FQNEAQ (reference sequence). The CDR3 extends over 12 amino acids. CDR3 loop: CASSTSTDTQHF. The DNA for the CDR3 is TGTGCCAGCAGCACTAGCACAGATACGCAGCATTTT.

This clonotype has more than one count but fewer than ten. The chain links TRBV10-3 to TRBJ2-2, with TRBD2 identical over 8 bases. V trimming: 6 bases; J trimming: 9 bases; junction bases outside the gene matches: 9. Per the germline V gene, CDR1 is ENHRY and CDR2 is SYGVKD. CDR3 length: 14 amino acids. CDR3 DNA sequence: TGTGCCATCAGCCAGGGACTAGTTGGCTGGGAGCTGTTTTTT. It translates to CAISQGLVGWELFF.

This clonotype was seen repeatedly, ten times or more. The chain's CDR3 is CASSSRSSPLHF. The CDR3 region has the DNA TGTGCCAGCAGTTCGAGGAGTTCACCCCTCCACTTT. V gene TRBV28 combines with J gene TRBJ1-6; D ambiguous. CDR1 and CDR2 (germline): MDHEN, SYDVKM. With 4 bases removed from V and 9 bases from J, the gap between germline ends came to 7 bases. This CDR3 is 12 amino acids long.

This clonotype was counted at least ten times. This chain links TRBV6-6 with TRBJ2-7; no reliable D call. CDR1 MNHNY and CDR2 SVGAGI come from the germline V gene (reference sequence). The CDR3 runs 14 residues. The ends were cut back, 5 bases at V and 3 bases at J, with 14 bases in the middle. The CDR3 nucleotides are TGTGCCAGCAGTCCCAAGGGAATGAACTACGAGCAGTACTTC. It is translated as CASSPKGMNYEQYF.

This clonotype was seen ten or more times. The gene calls are TRBV6-6 and TRBJ2-1; TRBD1 might be the D (6 bases). From germline, CDR1 is MNHNY and CDR2 SVGAGI (reference sequence). This CDR3 has 13 amino acids. V was trimmed by 0 bases and J by 9 bases, leaving 9 bases between them. CDR3 sequence (DNA): TGTGCCAGCAGTTACTCGCAGGGGTTTGAGCAGTTCTTC. Its translation: CASSYSQGFEQFF.